Here is one T cell receptor beta chain with its context. CDR3 size: 17 residues. With V trimmed by 0 bases and J by 2 bases, 6 bases remained unmatched. Germline CDR1 reads LGHDT; CDR2 reads YNNKEL (reference sequence). The data derive from a study of control samples from healthy donors and cancer patients. Some clones are missing from TCRdb's copy, which holds only in-frame ones; the method was immunoSEQ multiplex PCR. This repertoire shows roughly 170,000 clones, 75% to 95% found once; its top ten account for just over 2%. This chain connects TRBV3-1 (or the pseudogene TRBV3-2) to TRBJ1-4; 7 bases agree with TRBD1. The source of this sequence is a woman aged 40 to 50 in good health. Sequenced material: blood. The chain's CDR3 is CASSQEGRGQTNEKLFF. CDR3 DNA: TGTGCCAGCAGCCAAGAAGGCAGGGGACAGACTAATGAAAAACTGTTTTTT.